These T cell receptor beta chains were read from a single sample in a study. MiXCR was run by TCRdb on the 5' RACE reads, yielding one entry per CDR3 protein. The profile shows tens of thousands of distinct CDR3 sequences, more than 25% of them singletons. Sequenced input: tumor-infiltrating naive CD4+ T cells sorted from the breast tumor. The receptors were gathered from a female donor with breast cancer. The CDR3 runs from the conserved cysteine through the conserved F or W. The D gene is left open where the match is weak. Not all rows give a size; the values are once, few, many and, for expanded clones, a class.

many,NA,TRBV20-1,TRBJ1-2,CSALRTAYGYTF
many,NA,TRBV3-1,TRBJ1-1,CASSQDGQYTEAFF
medium-sized,TRBD1,TRBV9,TRBJ2-3,CASKTGAEDTQYF
NA,NA,TRBV12-3/TRBV12-4,TRBJ2-1,CATRRGAGEQFF
medium-sized,NA,TRBV3-1,TRBJ2-7,CASSQGTPAAAGGSEQYF
medium-sized,NA,TRBV4-1,TRBJ1-4,CASSQGKPGWDEKLFF
once,TRBD1,TRBV4-1,TRBJ1-3,CASSQGLSGTAYGYTIYF
few,NA,TRBV18,TRBJ1-3,CASSLASSGNTIYF
many,TRBD2,TRBV12-3/TRBV12-4,TRBJ2-1,CASTLAGEANEQFF
NA,NA,TRBV6-5,TRBJ1-2,CASGWTADGYTF
many,NA,TRBV7-7,TRBJ2-1,CASSFSLGHYNEQFF
many,TRBD1,TRBV4-3,TRBJ1-1,CASSRSGGDTEAFF
many,TRBD2,TRBV4-1,TRBJ2-2,CASSQDGLADNTGELFF
few,NA,TRBV24-1,TRBJ2-7,CATRDGGSYEQYF
many,NA,TRBV5-1,TRBJ2-4,CASSLSQGFAKNIQYF
NA,NA,TRBV5-1,TRBJ1-1,CASQNRRDRGLNTEAFF
many,NA,TRBV4-1,TRBJ1-5,CASSHQDGLNQPQHF
many,NA,TRBV30,TRBJ1-4,CAWSEWGDEKLFF
many,TRBD1,TRBV9,TRBJ1-6,CASSERTGGGSPLHF
NA,TRBD1,TRBV6-1,TRBJ1-2,CASSGTGRGYTF
NA,TRBD2,TRBV7-2,TRBJ2-1,CASSPPGLNYNEQFF
many,NA,TRBV4-1,TRBJ2-3,CASSQEGPRGADTQYF
NA,NA,TRBV2,TRBJ2-1,CASSEIKEGSLLF
NA,NA,TRBV7-2,TRBJ2-3,CASGGGLGDTQYF
NA,NA,TRBV20-1,TRBJ1-2,CSAAGGYTF
many,NA,TRBV30,TRBJ2-1,CAWVLSSYNEQFF
few,NA,TRBV11-2,TRBJ2-1,CASSLALRKAHNEQFF
few,NA,TRBV30,TRBJ2-1,CAWSVLELINEQFF
once,NA,TRBV4-1,TRBJ2-1,CVSSQGKGHEAYYNEQFF
medium-sized,NA,TRBV5-1,TRBJ1-2,CASSLQGPPNYGYTF
NA,NA,TRBV11-1,TRBJ1-5,CASSLNGQQTKINQPQHF
NA,TRBD2,TRBV19,TRBJ2-1,CASSIAAGVSNEQFF
NA,NA,TRBV18,TRBJ2-1,CASSPSSSDPLF
medium-sized,TRBD2,TRBV5-1,TRBJ2-7,CASSPSPAGLGYEQYF
NA,NA,TRBV7-9,TRBJ1-3,CASSPDARGNTIYF
many,TRBD2,TRBV4-1,TRBJ2-1,CASSQETSGRAGQFF
NA,NA,TRBV12-3/TRBV12-4,TRBJ1-1,CASTLRETVRGTEAFF
NA,TRBD2,TRBV4-1,TRBJ2-7,CASSQAGTSGEQYF
NA,TRBD2,TRBV6-1,TRBJ2-1,CASSIGTSGYNEQFF
NA,TRBD1,TRBV5-1,TRBJ1-2,CASSFDRGNYGYTF
NA,NA,TRBV3-1,TRBJ1-1,CASSQGLTRNTEAFF
medium-sized,NA,TRBV5-1,TRBJ2-1,CASSLGSSYNEQFF
many,NA,TRBV5-1,TRBJ2-1,CASSPGGSSYNEQFF
many,NA,TRBV27,TRBJ2-1,CASSPIPGHSSYNEQFF
NA,TRBD2,TRBV7-8,TRBJ2-1,CASLWTSGRGNNEQFF
many,TRBD2,TRBV20-1,TRBJ2-3,CSARALGSGRSDTQYF
many,NA,TRBV6-6,TRBJ1-3,CASSTANSGNTIYF
few,TRBD2,TRBV20-1,TRBJ2-5,CSARRTSGRARETQYF
NA,NA,TRBV5-1,TRBJ2-7,CASSLDGFYEQYF
NA,TRBD1,TRBV24-1,NA,CATSALRTGGTDTQHF
NA,NA,TRBV25-1,TRBJ1-5,CASSEGQDSNQPQHF
few,NA,TRBV7-3,TRBJ2-6,CASSPRQGGASGANVLTF
many,NA,TRBV10-2,TRBJ2-7,CASSEASYEQYF
NA,NA,TRBV11-2,TRBJ1-1,CASSSRRRQNTEAYF